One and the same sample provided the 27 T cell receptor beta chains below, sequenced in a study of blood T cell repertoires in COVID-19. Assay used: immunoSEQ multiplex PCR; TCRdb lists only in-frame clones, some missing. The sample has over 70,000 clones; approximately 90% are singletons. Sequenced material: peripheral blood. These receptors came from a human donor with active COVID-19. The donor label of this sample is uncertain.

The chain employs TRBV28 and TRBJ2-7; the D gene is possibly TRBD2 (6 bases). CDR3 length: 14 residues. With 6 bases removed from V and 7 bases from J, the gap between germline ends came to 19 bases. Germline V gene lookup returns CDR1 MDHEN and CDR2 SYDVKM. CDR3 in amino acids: CASRDTGGSGEQYF. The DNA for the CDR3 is TGTGCCAGCAGGGACACTGGGGGGTCGGGAGAGCAGTACTTC.

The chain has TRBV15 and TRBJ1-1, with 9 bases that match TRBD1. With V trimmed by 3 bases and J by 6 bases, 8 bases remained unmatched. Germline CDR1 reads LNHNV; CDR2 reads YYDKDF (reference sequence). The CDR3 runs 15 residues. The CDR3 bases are TGTGCCACCAGCAGCTTACAGGGGGCCGTCGCTGAAGCTTTCTTT. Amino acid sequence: CATSSLQGAVAEAFF.

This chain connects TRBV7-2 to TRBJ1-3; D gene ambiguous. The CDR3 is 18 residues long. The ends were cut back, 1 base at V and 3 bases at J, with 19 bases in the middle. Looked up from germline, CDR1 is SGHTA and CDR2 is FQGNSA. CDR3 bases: TGTGCCAGCAGCTTAGGTGCGGGGATACCCTCGGGTGGAAACACCATATATTTT. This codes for CASSLGAGIPSGGNTIYF.

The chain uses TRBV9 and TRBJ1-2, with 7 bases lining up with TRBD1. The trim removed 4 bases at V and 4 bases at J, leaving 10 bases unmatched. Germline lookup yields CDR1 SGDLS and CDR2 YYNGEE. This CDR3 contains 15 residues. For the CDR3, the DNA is TGTGCCAGCAGCCCCGAACCAGGGGGGACCTATGGCTACACCTTC. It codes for CASSPEPGGTYGYTF. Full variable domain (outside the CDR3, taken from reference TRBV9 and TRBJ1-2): DSGVTQTPKHLITATGQRVTLRCSPRSGDLSVYWYQQSLDQGLQFLIQYYNGEERAKGNILERFSAQQFPDLHSELNLSSLELGDSALYFCASSPEPGGTYGYTFGSGTRLTVV.

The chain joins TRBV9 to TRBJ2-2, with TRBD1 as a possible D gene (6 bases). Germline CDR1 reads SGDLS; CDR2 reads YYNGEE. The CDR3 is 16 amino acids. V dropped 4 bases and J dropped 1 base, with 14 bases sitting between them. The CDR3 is CASSFGTPLNTGELFF. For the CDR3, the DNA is TGTGCCAGCAGCTTTGGGACACCGTTGAACACCGGGGAGCTGTTTTTT. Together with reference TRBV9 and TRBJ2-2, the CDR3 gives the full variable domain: DSGVTQTPKHLITATGQRVTLRCSPRSGDLSVYWYQQSLDQGLQFLIQYYNGEERAKGNILERFSAQQFPDLHSELNLSSLELGDSALYFCASSFGTPLNTGELFFGEGSRLTVL.

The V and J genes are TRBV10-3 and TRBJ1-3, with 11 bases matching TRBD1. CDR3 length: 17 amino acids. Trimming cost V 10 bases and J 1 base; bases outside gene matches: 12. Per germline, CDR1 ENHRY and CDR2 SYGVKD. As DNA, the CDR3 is TGTGCCACCTCCGGGACAGGGGGAGTGTGGTCTGGAAACACCATATATTTT. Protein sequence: CATSGTGGVWSGNTIYF.

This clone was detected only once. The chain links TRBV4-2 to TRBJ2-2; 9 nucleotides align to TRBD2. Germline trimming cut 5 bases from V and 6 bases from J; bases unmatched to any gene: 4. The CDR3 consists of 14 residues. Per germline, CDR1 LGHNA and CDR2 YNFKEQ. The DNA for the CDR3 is TGTGCCAGCAGCGCGGGGGGGGCTGCCGGGGAGCTGTTTTTT. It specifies CASSAGGAAGELFF.

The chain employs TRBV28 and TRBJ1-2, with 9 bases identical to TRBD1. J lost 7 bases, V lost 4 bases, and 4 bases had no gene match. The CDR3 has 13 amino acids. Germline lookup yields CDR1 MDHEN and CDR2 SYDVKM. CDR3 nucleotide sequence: TGTGCCAGCAGTTCCCAGACAGGGGGTGGCTACACCTTC. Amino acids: CASSSQTGGGYTF.

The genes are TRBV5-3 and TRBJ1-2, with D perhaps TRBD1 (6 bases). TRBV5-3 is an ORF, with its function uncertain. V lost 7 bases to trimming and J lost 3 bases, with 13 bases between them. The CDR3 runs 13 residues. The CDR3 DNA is TGTGCCAGAGGGATGGGGGCGGACTATGGCTACACCTTC. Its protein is CARGMGADYGYTF.

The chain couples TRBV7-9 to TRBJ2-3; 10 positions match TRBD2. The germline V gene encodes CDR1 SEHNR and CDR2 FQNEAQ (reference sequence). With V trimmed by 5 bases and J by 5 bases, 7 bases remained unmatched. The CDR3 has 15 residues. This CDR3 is CASSGSGGQVDTQYF. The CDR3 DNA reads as TGTGCCAGCAGCGGTAGCGGGGGGCAGGTAGATACGCAGTATTTT. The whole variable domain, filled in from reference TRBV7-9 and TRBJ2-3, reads DTGVSQNPRHKITKRGQNVTFRCDPISEHNRLYWYRQTLGQGPEFLTYFQNEAQLEKSRLLSDRFSAERPKGSFSTLEIQRTEQGDSAMYLCASSGSGGQVDTQYFGPGTRLTVL.

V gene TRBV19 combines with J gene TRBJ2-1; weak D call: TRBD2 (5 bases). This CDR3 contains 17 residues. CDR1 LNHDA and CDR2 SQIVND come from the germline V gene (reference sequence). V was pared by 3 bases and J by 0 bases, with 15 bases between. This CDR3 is CASSIGIGPSSYNEQFF. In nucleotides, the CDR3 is TGTGCCAGTAGTATCGGGATCGGGCCCAGCTCCTACAATGAGCAGTTCTTC.

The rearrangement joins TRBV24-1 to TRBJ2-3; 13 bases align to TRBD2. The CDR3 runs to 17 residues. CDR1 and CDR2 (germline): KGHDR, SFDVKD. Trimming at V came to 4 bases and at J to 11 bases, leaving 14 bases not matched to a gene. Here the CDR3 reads CATSDTGLAGASVRQYF. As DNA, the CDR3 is TGTGCCACCAGTGACACTGGACTAGCGGGGGCCTCTGTCAGGCAGTATTTT.

As DNA, the CDR3 is TGTGCCAGCAGTGAAGGAACACAGGTTTACGAGCAGTACTTC. Translating gives CASSEGTQVYEQYF. V gene TRBV6-1 combines with J gene TRBJ2-7, with a possible D match to TRBD1 (5 bases). With 1 base removed from V and 4 bases from J, the gap between germline ends came to 11 bases. The germline CDR1 and CDR2 sequences are MNHNS and SASEGT. The CDR3 totals 14 residues.

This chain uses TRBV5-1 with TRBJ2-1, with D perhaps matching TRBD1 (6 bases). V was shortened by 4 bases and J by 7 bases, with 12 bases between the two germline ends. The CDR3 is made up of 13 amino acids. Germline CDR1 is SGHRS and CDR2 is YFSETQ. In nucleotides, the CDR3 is TGCGCCAGCAGCGGAACACAGGGAAATGAGCAGTTCTTC. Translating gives CASSGTQGNEQFF.

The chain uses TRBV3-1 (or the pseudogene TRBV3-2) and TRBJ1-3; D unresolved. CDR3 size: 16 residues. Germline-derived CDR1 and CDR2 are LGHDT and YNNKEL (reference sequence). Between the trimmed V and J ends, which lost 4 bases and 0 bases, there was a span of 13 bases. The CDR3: CASSLFSGSSGNTIYF. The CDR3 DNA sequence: TGTGCCAGCAGCCTCTTCAGCGGGAGCTCTGGAAACACCATATATTTT.

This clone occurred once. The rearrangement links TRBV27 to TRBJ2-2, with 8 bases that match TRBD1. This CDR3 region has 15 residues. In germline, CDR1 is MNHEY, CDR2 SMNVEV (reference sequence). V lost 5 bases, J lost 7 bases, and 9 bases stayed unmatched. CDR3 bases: TGTGCCAGCAGTCCCCGGCAGGGGGCTCACGGGGAGCTGTTTTTT. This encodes CASSPRQGAHGELFF.

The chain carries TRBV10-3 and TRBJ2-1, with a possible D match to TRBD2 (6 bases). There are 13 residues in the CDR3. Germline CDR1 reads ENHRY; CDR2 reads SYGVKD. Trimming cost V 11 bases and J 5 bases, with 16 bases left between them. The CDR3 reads CAAAAGIDNEQFF. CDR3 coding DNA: TGTGCCGCCGCGGCGGGAATCGACAATGAGCAGTTCTTC.

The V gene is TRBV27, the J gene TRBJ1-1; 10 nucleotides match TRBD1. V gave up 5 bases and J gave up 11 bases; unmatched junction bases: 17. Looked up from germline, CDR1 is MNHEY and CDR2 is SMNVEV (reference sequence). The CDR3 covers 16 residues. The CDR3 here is CASSPRSWDRGLAAFF. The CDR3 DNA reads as TGTGCCAGCAGTCCGCGGTCGTGGGACAGGGGCTTGGCGGCTTTCTTT.

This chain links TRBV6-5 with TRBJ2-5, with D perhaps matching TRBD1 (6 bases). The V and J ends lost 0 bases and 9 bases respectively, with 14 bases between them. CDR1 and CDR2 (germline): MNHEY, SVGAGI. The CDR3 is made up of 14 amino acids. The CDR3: CASSYSWDNFPQYF. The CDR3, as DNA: TGTGCCAGCAGTTACTCGTGGGACAATTTTCCCCAGTACTTC.

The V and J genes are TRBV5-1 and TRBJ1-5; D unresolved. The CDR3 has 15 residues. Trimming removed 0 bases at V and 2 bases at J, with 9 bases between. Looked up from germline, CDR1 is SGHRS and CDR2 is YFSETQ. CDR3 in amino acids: CASSLGGQGNQPQHF. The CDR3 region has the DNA TGCGCCAGCAGCTTGGGAGGGCAGGGCAATCAGCCCCAGCATTTT.

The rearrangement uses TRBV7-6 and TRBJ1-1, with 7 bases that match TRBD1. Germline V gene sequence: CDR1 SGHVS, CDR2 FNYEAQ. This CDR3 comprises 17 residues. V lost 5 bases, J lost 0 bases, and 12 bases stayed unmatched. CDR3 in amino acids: CASSTPTGSTMNTEAFF. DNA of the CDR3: TGTGCCAGCAGCACCCCGACAGGGAGTACCATGAACACTGAAGCTTTCTTT.

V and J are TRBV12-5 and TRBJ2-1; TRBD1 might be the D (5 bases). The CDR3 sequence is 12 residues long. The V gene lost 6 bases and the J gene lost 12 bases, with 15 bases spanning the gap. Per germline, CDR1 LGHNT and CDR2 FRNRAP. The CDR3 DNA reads TGTGCTAGTGGCCCCAGGGCGCCGGCGCAGTTCTTC. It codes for CASGPRAPAQFF.

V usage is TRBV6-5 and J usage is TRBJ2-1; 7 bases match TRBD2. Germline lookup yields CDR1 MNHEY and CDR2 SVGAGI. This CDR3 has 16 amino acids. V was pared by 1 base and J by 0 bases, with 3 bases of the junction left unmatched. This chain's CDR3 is CASSYWGGSSYNEQFF. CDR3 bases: TGTGCCAGCAGTTACTGGGGGGGGAGCTCCTACAATGAGCAGTTCTTC.

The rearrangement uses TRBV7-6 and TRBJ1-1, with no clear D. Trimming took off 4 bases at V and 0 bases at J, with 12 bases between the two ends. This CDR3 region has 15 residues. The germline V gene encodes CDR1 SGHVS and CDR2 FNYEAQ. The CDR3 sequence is CASSSGLGMNTEAFF. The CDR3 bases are TGTGCCAGCAGCTCCGGACTGGGGATGAACACTGAAGCTTTCTTT.

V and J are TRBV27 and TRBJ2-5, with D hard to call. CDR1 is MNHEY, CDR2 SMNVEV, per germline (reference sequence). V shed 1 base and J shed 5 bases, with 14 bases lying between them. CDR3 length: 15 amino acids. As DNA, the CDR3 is TGTGCCAGCAGTTTATGGGCAGGAATGTTTGAGACCCAGTACTTC. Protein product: CASSLWAGMFETQYF.

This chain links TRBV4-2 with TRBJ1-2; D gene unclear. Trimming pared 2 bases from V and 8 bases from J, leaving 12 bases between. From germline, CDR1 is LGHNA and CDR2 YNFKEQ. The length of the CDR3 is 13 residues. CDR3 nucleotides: TGTGCCAGCAGCCAATTCGGGGAGGAAGGCTACACCTTC. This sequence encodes CASSQFGEEGYTF.

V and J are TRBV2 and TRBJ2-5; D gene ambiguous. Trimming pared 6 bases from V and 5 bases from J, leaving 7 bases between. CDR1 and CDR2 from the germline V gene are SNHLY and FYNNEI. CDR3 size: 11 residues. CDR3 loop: CASRMGETQYF. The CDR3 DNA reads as TGTGCCAGCAGAATGGGCGAGACCCAGTACTTC.